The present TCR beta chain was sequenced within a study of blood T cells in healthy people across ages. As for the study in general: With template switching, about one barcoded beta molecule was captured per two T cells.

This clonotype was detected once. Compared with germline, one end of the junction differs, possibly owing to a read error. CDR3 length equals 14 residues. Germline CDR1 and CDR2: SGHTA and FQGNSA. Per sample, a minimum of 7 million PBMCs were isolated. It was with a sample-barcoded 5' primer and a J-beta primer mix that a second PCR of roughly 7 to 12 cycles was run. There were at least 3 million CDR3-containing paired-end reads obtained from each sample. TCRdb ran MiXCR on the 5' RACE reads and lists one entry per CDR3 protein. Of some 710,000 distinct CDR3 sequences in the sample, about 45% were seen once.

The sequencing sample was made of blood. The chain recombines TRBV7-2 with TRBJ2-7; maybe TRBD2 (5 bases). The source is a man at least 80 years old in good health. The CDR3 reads CASGLDLGNYEQYF. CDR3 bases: TGTGCCAGCGGCTTAGACCTCGGGAACTACGAGCAGTACTTC.